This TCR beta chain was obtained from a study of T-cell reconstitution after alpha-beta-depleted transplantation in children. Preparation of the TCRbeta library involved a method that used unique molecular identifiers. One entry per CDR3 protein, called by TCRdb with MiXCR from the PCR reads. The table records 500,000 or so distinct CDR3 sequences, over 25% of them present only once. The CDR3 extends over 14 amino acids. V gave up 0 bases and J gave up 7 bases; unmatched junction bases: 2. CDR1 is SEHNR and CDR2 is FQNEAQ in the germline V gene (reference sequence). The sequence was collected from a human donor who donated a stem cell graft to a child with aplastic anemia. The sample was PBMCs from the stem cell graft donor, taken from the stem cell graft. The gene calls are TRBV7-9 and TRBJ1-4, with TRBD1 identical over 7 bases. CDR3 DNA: TGTGCCAGCAGCTTAGCAGGGGGCACTGAAAAACTGTTTTTT. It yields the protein CASSLAGGTEKLFF. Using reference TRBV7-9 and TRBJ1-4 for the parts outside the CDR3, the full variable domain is DTGVSQNPRHKITKRGQNVTFRCDPISEHNRLYWYRQTLGQGPEFLTYFQNEAQLEKSRLLSDRFSAERPKGSFSTLEIQRTEQGDSAMYLCASSLAGGTEKLFFGSGTQLSVL.